A single sample gave rise to the 23 T cell receptor beta chains below, sequenced in a study of blood T cell repertoires in COVID-19. The repertoire was sequenced with immunoSEQ multiplex PCR; TCRdb's copy has only in-frame clones and lacks some. The sample records about 140,000 clones, about 80% being singletons. The sample taken for sequencing was peripheral blood. The receptors derive from an older man who had recovered from COVID-19.

This clone was seen a handful of times. This chain uses TRBV5-1 with TRBJ1-5; 7 bases map to TRBD1. The J segment lost 4 bases and the V segment lost 5 bases, leaving 6 bases of the junction unmatched. The CDR3 loop spans 14 amino acids. CDR1 is SGHRS, CDR2 YFSETQ, per germline. Here the CDR3 DNA reads TGCGCCAGCAGACCTGGACAGGAGAATCAGCCCCAGCATTTT. It is translated as CASRPGQENQPQHF.

The CDR3 DNA is TGTGCCAGCAGTATACAACTAGTCACTGAAGCTTTCTTT. Encoded protein: CASSIQLVTEAFF. The chain employs TRBV12-3 or TRBV12-4 and TRBJ1-1, with D uncertain. Trimming cost V 5 bases and J 4 bases, with 11 bases left between them. There are 13 residues in the CDR3.

The rearrangement links TRBV10-2 to TRBJ2-1, with 9 bases fitting TRBD2. The V and J ends lost 3 bases and 0 bases, in that order; junction bases with no gene match: 3. The germline gives CDR1 WSHSY, CDR2 SAAADI. This CDR3 is built from 16 residues. The CDR3 reads CASSELAGDSYNEQFF. The CDR3 DNA reads TGCGCCAGCAGTGAACTAGCGGGCGACTCCTACAATGAGCAGTTCTTC.

J is TRBJ1-5 and V is TRBV2; 11 bases are shared with TRBD1. Germline V gene sequence: CDR1 SNHLY, CDR2 FYNNEI. The CDR3 loop spans 15 amino acids. V lost 3 bases, J lost 7 bases, and 5 bases stayed unmatched. CDR3 sequence reads: CASSDPGQGGQPQHF. The CDR3 nucleotides read TGTGCCAGCAGTGATCCGGGACAGGGGGGCCAGCCCCAGCATTTT.

The chain joins TRBV5-1 to TRBJ2-5; 8 bases align to TRBD1. CDR1 and CDR2 (germline): SGHRS, YFSETQ. V was clipped by 4 bases and J by 2 bases; unmatched bases: 1. This CDR3 region has 13 residues. The DNA for the CDR3 is TGCGCCAGCAGCCACAGGGGGCAAGAGACCCAGTACTTC. Encoded protein: CASSHRGQETQYF.

The V gene is TRBV7-8, the J gene TRBJ1-5; D is perhaps TRBD1 (5 bases). CDR1 SGHVS and CDR2 FQNEAQ come from the germline V gene. This CDR3 has 14 amino acids. The V end was cut by 8 bases, the J end by 4 bases, with 15 bases between. The DNA for the CDR3 is TGTGCCAGCGTCCCAGGGTCGGGTAATCAGCCCCAGCATTTT. Protein product: CASVPGSGNQPQHF.

This chain joins TRBV5-1 and TRBJ2-5; 7 bases are a match to TRBD2. The germline V gene has CDR1 SGHRS and CDR2 YFSETQ. The length of the CDR3 is 14 residues. Trimming at V came to 4 bases and at J to 3 bases, leaving 6 bases not matched to a gene. As DNA, the CDR3 is TGCGCCAGCAGCGGTACTAGCGAAAAAGAGACCCAGTACTTC. Translating gives CASSGTSEKETQYF.

This chain links TRBV3-1 (or the pseudogene TRBV3-2) with TRBJ2-1, with 12 bases matching TRBD2. With 1 base clipped from V and 10 bases from J, the junction kept 8 bases outside the gene matches. The germline CDR1 and CDR2 sequences are LGHDT and YNNKEL (reference sequence). This CDR3 comprises 16 residues. The CDR3 spells CASSQVRLAGADEQFF. The CDR3 region has the DNA TGTGCCAGCAGCCAAGTCCGACTAGCGGGAGCAGACGAGCAGTTCTTC.

This rearrangement joins TRBV30 to TRBJ2-1, with 8 bases that match TRBD2. Trimming cost V 0 bases and J 4 bases; bases outside gene matches: 11. CDR3 size: 17 residues. CDR1 and CDR2 (germline): GTSNPN, SVGIG (reference sequence). The CDR3 nucleotides are TGTGCCTGGAGTGTAACCAGGAGGTTAGCGGGATACAATGAGCAGTTCTTC. It translates to CAWSVTRRLAGYNEQFF.

This sequence joins TRBV4-1 and TRBJ1-5; 10 nucleotides line up with TRBD1. V gave up 1 base and J gave up 9 bases; unmatched junction bases: 12. This CDR3 is 17 amino acids long. Germline V gives CDR1 MGHRA, CDR2 YSYEKL. CDR3 sequence (DNA): TGCGCCAGCAGCCAAGCTGTGACAGGGGGCCACGGTCCGCCCCAGCATTTT. It translates to CASSQAVTGGHGPPQHF.

The CDR3, as DNA: TGTGCCAGTTCCCGAACAGGGGTTGATGGCTACACCTTC. It is translated as CASSRTGVDGYTF. The chain employs TRBV19 and TRBJ1-2, with 7 bases that match TRBD1. The CDR3 extends over 13 amino acids. Losses at the gene ends were 8 bases for V and 6 bases for J; bases not matched to a gene: 9. The germline V gene encodes CDR1 LNHDA and CDR2 SQIVND (reference sequence).

By frequency in the sample, this clone is medium-sized. The genes are TRBV3-1 (or the pseudogene TRBV3-2) and TRBJ2-7, with 8 bases matching TRBD1. V lost 4 bases to trimming and J lost 3 bases; unmatched junction nucleotides: 2. Germline values: CDR1 LGHDT, CDR2 YNNKEL (reference sequence). There are 13 residues in the CDR3. CDR3 coding DNA: TGTGCCAGCAGCCTCGGACAGGGCTACGAGCAGTACTTC. This gives the protein CASSLGQGYEQYF.

This sequence joins TRBV29-1 and TRBJ2-7; 8 nucleotides line up with TRBD1. The CDR3 contains 12 residues. Losses at the gene ends were 4 bases for V and 5 bases for J; bases not matched to a gene: 4. CDR1 is SQVTM and CDR2 is ANQGSEA in the germline V gene. The CDR3 DNA reads TGCAGCGTTGCGCTGACAGGGGACGAGCAGTACTTC. Translation gives CSVALTGDEQYF.

V and J are TRBV6-6 and TRBJ1-2, with 8 bases fitting TRBD1. V shed 4 bases, J shed 4 bases, and the junction held 11 bases outside the gene matches. CDR1 is MNHNY, CDR2 SVGAGI, per germline (reference sequence). This CDR3 has 16 residues. Here the CDR3 DNA reads TGTGCCAGCAGTTCGGGAGGAGGGACAGGTCGCTATGGCTACACCTTC. It translates to CASSSGGGTGRYGYTF.

The chain couples TRBV19 to TRBJ2-7; 11 nucleotides match TRBD2. V lost 5 bases and J lost 5; bases outside the gene matches: 8. The CDR3 sequence is 15 residues long. CDR1 and CDR2 (germline): LNHDA, SQIVND (reference sequence). The CDR3 coding sequence is TGTGCCAGTAGTCCCGGACTAGCGGGCACGAACGAGCAGTACTTC. Translation gives CASSPGLAGTNEQYF.

About this clone: Sequence at one end of the junction differs from germline and may be a read error. The rearrangement joins TRBV6-2 or TRBV6-3 to TRBJ2-1; D perhaps matches TRBD1 (6 bases). The CDR3 consists of 13 residues. The germline V gene encodes CDR1 MNHEY and CDR2 SVGEGT. CDR3 sequence: CASSYPKQGALLF. The CDR3 DNA follows: TGTGCCAGCAGTTACCCGAAACAGGGTGCCCTGCTCTTC.

The chain is built from TRBV5-1 and TRBJ2-1; 10 bases map to TRBD2. The V gene's germline CDR1 is SGHRS and CDR2 YFSETQ. V was pared by 0 bases and J by 8 bases, with 14 bases of the junction left unmatched. This CDR3 comprises 18 residues. Here the CDR3 reads CASSLVSAGGPLWYEQFF. CDR3 DNA: TGCGCCAGCAGCTTGGTGTCAGCGGGAGGGCCTCTTTGGTATGAGCAGTTCTTC.

This clone was observed a single time. The V call is TRBV5-1, the J call TRBJ2-2; TRBD2 agrees at 7 bases. This CDR3 region has 16 residues. CDR1 and CDR2 from the germline V gene are SGHRS and YFSETQ. V lost 2 bases and J lost 1; bases outside the gene matches: 5. The CDR3 region has the DNA TGCGCCAGCAGCTTTGCTAGCGGTTGGAACACCGGGGAGCTGTTTTTT. As protein: CASSFASGWNTGELFF.

V usage is TRBV19 and J usage is TRBJ2-1; TRBD2 matches at 8 bases. Germline-derived CDR1 and CDR2 are LNHDA and SQIVND (reference sequence). V shed 7 bases, J shed 0 bases, and the junction held 5 bases outside the gene matches. The length of the CDR3 is 15 residues. DNA of the CDR3: TGTGCCAGTATGGAGACTAGCGTCTCCTACAATGAGCAGTTCTTC. Its protein is CASMETSVSYNEQFF.

The V call is TRBV4-1, the J call TRBJ1-5; the D gene is possibly TRBD1 (6 bases). Germline loops: CDR1 MGHRA, CDR2 YSYEKL. The CDR3 loop spans 16 amino acids. The V and J ends lost 3 bases and 0 bases respectively, with 12 bases between them. The CDR3 loop is CASSQATGYSNQPQHF. The CDR3 DNA is TGCGCCAGCAGCCAGGCGACAGGATATAGCAATCAGCCCCAGCATTTT.

The genes are TRBV3-1 (or the pseudogene TRBV3-2) and TRBJ2-7; D is possibly TRBD1 (5 bases). The CDR3 is 12 amino acids. The germline V gene has CDR1 LGHDT and CDR2 YNNKEL (reference sequence). V was cut by 0 bases and J by 8 bases, with 8 bases left in between. CDR3 in DNA: TGTGCCAGCAGCCAAGACCAGGGCCAGCAGTACTTC. Its protein product is CASSQDQGQQYF.

CDR3 sequence: CASSTGGLLNEQYF. CDR3 nucleotides: TGTGCCAGTAGTACAGGGGGCCTGTTGAACGAGCAGTACTTC. The chain employs TRBV19 and TRBJ2-7; TRBD1 agrees at 8 bases. The trim removed 4 bases at V and 5 bases at J, leaving 7 bases unmatched. This CDR3 has 14 residues. Germline lookup yields CDR1 LNHDA and CDR2 SQIVND (reference sequence).

The table lists this clone with a few counts. V and J are TRBV5-1 and TRBJ2-3; D is undetermined. With 0 bases removed from V and 2 bases from J, the gap between germline ends came to 7 bases. Per germline, CDR1 SGHRS and CDR2 YFSETQ. There are 14 residues in the CDR3. This CDR3 is CASSLAPDTDTQYF. DNA of the CDR3: TGCGCCAGCAGCTTGGCCCCAGACACAGATACGCAGTATTTT.